This T cell receptor beta chain came from a study of lymphopenia after photon versus proton radiotherapy. Study-level results: Oligoclonal CD8+ Temra expansion after nadir drove photon patients' diversity drop.

Worth noting for this clone: The antigen is undetermined.

Measured with immunoSEQ multiplex PCR; TCRdb has only the in-frame clones, and not every one. The repertoire includes about 60,000 clones, around 84% of them detected once, and roughly 2.1% sits in the top ten. In germline, CDR1 is SGHTA, CDR2 FQGTGA. V lost 2 bases to trimming and J lost 4 bases; unmatched junction nucleotides: 5. The CDR3 loop spans 16 amino acids. Sequencing used peripheral blood, obtained from a patient treated with proton-based radiotherapy. The chain is built from TRBV7-3 and TRBJ2-2; TRBD2 aligns across 9 bases. This clonotype originated in a man aged 60-69 years with pancreatic cancer. CDR3 nucleotides: TGTGCCAGCAGCTTAGGTGTAGCGGGAGCCACCGGGGAGCTGTTTTTT. Encoded protein: CASSLGVAGATGELFF.